This TCR beta chain stems from a study of blood T cell repertoires in COVID-19. Study as a whole: COVID-19 samples collected from the United States, Italy and Spain covered acute and convalescent phases. PBMCs, B-cell-depleted T cells, or T cells were the source of the cDNA or gDNA that made up the material.

Per the original data handling: Amplified reference gene primers provided the basis for estimating nucleated cell counts. The assay was immunoSEQ multiplex PCR, and TCRdb's table has in-frame clones only and misses some. V, J and clone size derive from that table, while D and trimming were established from the DNA sequence. The sample lists approximately 230,000 clones; around 80% were seen once. This clonotype was obtained from a man younger than 45 with active or convalescent COVID-19. Sample: peripheral blood.

CDR3 DNA: TGTGCCAGCAGTTTTGCGGGAACCTACGAGCAGTACTTC. Encoded protein: CASSFAGTYEQYF. The chain recombines TRBV27 with TRBJ2-7, with D perhaps TRBD2 (6 bases). V was trimmed by 3 bases and J by 2 bases, leaving 8 bases between them. The CDR3 runs 13 residues. Per the germline V gene, CDR1 is MNHEY and CDR2 is SMNVEV (reference sequence).